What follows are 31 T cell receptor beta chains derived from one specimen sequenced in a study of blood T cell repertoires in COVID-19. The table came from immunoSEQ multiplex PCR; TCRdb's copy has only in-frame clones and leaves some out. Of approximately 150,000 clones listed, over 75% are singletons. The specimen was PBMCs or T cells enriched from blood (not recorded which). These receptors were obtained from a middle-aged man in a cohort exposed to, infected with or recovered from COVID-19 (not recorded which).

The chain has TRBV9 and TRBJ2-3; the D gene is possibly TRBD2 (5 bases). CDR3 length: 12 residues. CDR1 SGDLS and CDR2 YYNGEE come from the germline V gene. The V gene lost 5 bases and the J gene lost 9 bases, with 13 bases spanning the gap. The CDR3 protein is CASSDLSSTQYF. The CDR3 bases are TGTGCCAGCAGTGACCTCTCTAGCACGCAGTATTTT.

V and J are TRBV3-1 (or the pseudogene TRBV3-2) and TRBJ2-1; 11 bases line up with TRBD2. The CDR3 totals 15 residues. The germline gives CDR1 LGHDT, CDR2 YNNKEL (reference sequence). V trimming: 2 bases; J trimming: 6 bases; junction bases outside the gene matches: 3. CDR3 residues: CASSQTGLAGNEQFF. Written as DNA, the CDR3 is TGTGCCAGCAGCCAAACAGGACTAGCGGGCAATGAGCAGTTCTTC.

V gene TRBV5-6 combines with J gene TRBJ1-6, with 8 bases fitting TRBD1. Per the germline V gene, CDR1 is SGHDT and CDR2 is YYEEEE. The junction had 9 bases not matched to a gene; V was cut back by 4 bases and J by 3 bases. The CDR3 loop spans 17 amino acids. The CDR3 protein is CASSHNLGQGYNSPLHF. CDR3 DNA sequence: TGTGCCAGCAGCCATAACCTAGGACAGGGCTATAATTCACCCCTCCACTTT.

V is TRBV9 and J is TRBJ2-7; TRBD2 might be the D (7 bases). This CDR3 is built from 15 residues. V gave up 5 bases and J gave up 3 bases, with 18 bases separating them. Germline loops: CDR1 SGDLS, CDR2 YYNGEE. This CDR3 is CASSGTGRGYYEQYF. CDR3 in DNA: TGTGCCAGCAGTGGCACAGGGAGGGGATACTACGAGCAGTACTTC.

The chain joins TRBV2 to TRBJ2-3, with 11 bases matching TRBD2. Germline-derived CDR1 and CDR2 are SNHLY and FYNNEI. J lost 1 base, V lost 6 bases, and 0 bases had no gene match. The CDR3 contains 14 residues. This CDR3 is CASRLAGGTDTQYF. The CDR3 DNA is TGTGCCAGCAGACTAGCGGGGGGCACAGATACGCAGTATTTT.

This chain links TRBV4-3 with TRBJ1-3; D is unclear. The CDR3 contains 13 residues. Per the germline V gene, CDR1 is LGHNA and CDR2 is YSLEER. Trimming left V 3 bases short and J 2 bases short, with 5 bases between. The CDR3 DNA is TGCGCCAGCAGCCAGGCAGCTGGAAACACCATATATTTT. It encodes CASSQAAGNTIYF.

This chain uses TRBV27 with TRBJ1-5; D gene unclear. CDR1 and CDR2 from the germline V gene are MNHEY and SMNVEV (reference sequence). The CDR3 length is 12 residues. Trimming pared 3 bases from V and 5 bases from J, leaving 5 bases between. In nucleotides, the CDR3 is TGTGCCAGCAGTTTCTTAGATCAGCCCCAGCATTTT. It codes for CASSFLDQPQHF.

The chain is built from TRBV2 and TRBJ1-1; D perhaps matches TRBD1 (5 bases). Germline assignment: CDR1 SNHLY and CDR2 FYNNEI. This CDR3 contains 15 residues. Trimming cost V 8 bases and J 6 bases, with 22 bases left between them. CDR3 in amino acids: CASSDPGGTGPEAFF. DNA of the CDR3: TGTGCCAGCTCTGACCCTGGGGGGACTGGACCTGAAGCTTTCTTT.

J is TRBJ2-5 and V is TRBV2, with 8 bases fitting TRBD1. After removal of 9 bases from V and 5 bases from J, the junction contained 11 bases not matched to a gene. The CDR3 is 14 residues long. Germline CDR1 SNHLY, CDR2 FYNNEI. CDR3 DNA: TGTGCCAGTACACATGACAGGGGAGTCGAGACCCAGTACTTC. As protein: CASTHDRGVETQYF.

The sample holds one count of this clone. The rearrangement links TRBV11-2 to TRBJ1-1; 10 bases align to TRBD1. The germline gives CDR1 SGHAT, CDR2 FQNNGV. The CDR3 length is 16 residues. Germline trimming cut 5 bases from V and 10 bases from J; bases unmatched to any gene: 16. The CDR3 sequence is CASSPPGTGVGSIAFF. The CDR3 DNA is TGTGCCAGCAGCCCCCCCGGGACAGGGGTCGGGTCGATAGCTTTCTTT. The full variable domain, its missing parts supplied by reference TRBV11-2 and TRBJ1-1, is EAGVAQSPRYKIIEKRQSVAFWCNPISGHATLYWYQQILGQGPKLLIQFQNNGVVDDSQLPKDRFSAERLKGVDSTLKIQPAKLEDSAVYLCASSPPGTGVGSIAFFGQGTRLTVV.

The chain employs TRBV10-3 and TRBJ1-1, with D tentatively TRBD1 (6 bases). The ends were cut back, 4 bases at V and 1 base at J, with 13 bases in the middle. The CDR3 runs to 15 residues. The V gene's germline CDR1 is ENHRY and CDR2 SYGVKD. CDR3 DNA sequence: TGTGCCATCAGTGGCCGACAGGCCACGAACACTGAAGCTTTCTTT. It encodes CAISGRQATNTEAFF.

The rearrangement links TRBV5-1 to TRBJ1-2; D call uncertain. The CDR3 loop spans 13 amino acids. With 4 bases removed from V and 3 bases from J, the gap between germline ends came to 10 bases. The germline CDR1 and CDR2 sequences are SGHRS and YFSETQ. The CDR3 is CASSPGVDYGYTF. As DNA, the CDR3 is TGCGCCAGCAGCCCCGGGGTCGACTATGGCTACACCTTC.

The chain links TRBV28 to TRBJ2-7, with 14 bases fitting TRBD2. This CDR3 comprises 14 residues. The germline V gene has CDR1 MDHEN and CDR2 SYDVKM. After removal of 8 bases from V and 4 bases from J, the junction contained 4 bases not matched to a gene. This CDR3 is CASRLAGGKYEQYF. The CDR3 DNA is TGTGCCAGCCGACTAGCGGGAGGGAAGTACGAGCAGTACTTC.

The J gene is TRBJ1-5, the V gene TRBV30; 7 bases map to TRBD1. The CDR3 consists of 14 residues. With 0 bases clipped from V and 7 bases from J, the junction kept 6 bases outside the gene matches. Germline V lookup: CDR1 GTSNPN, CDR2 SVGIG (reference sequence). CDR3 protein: CAWSVQGPGQPQHF. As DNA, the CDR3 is TGTGCCTGGAGTGTACAGGGGCCCGGGCAGCCCCAGCATTTT.

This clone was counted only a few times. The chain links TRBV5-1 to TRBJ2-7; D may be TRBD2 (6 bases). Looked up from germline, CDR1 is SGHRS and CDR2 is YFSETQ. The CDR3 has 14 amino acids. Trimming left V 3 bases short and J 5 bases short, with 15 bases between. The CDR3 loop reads CASSWGSGVDEQYF. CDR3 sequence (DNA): TGCGCCAGCAGCTGGGGATCGGGGGTAGACGAGCAGTACTTC.

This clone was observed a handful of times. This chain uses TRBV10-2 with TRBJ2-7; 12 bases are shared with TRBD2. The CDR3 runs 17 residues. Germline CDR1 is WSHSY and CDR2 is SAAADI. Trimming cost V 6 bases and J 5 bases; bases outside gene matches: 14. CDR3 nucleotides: TGCGCCAGCAGGCGACTAGCGGGGGAACTAATTCCCCACGAGCAGTACTTC. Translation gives CASRRLAGELIPHEQYF.

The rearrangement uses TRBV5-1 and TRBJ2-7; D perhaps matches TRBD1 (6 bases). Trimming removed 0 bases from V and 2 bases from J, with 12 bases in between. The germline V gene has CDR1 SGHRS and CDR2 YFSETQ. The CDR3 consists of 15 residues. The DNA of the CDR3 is TGCGCCAGCAGCTTGGCCGGGACAATTCCCTACGAGCAGTACTTC. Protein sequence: CASSLAGTIPYEQYF. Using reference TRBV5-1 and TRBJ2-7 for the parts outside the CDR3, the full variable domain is KAGVTQTPRYLIKTRGQQVTLSCSPISGHRSVSWYQQTPGQGLQFLFEYFSETQRNKGNFPGRFSGRQFSNSRSEMNVSTLELGDSALYLCASSLAGTIPYEQYFGPGTRLTVT.

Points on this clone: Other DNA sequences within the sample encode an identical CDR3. Here the CDR3 DNA reads TGTGCCAGCTCAGGACAGGGAAACACTGAAGCTTTCTTT. Translation: CASSGQGNTEAFF. The chain links TRBV18 to TRBJ1-1; TRBD1 matches 8 bases. The germline CDR1 and CDR2 sequences are KGHSH and LQKENI. Losses at the gene ends were 5 bases for V and 2 bases for J; bases not matched to a gene: 1. This CDR3 is built from 13 residues.

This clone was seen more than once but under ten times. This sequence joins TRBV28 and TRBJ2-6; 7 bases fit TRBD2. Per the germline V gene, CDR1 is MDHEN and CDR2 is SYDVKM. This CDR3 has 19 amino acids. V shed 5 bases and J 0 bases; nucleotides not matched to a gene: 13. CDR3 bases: TGTGCCAGCAGTGGTTCACTAGCGCCTCTAAGCTCTGGGGCCAACGTCCTGACTTTC. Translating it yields CASSGSLAPLSSGANVLTF.

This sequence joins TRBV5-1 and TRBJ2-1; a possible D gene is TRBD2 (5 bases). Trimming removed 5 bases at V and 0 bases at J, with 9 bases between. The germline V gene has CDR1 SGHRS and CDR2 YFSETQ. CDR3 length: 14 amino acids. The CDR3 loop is CASRGVSSYNEQFF. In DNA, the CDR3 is TGCGCCAGCAGGGGAGTTAGCTCCTACAATGAGCAGTTCTTC. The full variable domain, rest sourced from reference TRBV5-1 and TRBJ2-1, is KAGVTQTPRYLIKTRGQQVTLSCSPISGHRSVSWYQQTPGQGLQFLFEYFSETQRNKGNFPGRFSGRQFSNSRSEMNVSTLELGDSALYLCASRGVSSYNEQFFGPGTRLTVL.

The CDR3 here is CASSKLGVGVKHCNQPQHF. The DNA of the CDR3 is TGTGCCAGCAGCAAATTAGGGGTAGGGGTAAAGCACTGCAATCAGCCCCAGCATTTT. The genes are TRBV21-1 and TRBJ1-5; the table's D call, TRBD1, has no DNA check behind it. TRBV21-1 is given as a pseudogene. The CDR3 is made up of 19 amino acids.

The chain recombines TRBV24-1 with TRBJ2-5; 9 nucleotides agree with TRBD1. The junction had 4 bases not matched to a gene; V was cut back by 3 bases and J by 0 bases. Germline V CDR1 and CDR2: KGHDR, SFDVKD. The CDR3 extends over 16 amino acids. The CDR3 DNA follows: TGTGCCACCAGTGATACCGGGACAGGGTACCAAGAGACCCAGTACTTC. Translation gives CATSDTGTGYQETQYF.

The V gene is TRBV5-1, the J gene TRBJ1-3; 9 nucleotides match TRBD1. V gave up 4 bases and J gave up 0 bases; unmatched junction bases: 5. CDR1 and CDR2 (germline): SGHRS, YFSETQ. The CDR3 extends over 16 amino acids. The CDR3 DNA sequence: TGCGCCAGCAGCACAGGGGGCAGTCGCTCTGGAAACACCATATATTTT. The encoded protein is CASSTGGSRSGNTIYF. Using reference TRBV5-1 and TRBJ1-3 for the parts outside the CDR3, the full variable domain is KAGVTQTPRYLIKTRGQQVTLSCSPISGHRSVSWYQQTPGQGLQFLFEYFSETQRNKGNFPGRFSGRQFSNSRSEMNVSTLELGDSALYLCASSTGGSRSGNTIYFGEGSWLTVV.

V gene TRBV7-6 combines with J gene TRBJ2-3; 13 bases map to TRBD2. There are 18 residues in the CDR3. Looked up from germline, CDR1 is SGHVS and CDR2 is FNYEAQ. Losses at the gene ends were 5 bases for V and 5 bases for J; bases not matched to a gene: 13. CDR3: CASSLTSGRALVIDTQYF. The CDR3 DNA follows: TGTGCCAGCAGCCTCACTAGCGGGAGGGCCCTCGTTATAGATACGCAGTATTTT. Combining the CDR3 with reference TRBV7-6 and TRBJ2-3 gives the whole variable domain GAGVSQSPRYKVTKRGQDVALRCDPISGHVSLYWYRQALGQGPEFLTYFNYEAQQDKSGLPNDRFSAERPEGSISTLTIQRTEQRDSAMYRCASSLTSGRALVIDTQYFGPGTRLTVL.

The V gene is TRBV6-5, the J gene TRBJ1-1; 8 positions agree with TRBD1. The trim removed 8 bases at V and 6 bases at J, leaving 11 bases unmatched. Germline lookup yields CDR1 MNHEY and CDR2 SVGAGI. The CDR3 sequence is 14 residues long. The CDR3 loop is CASSYTGGNAEAFF. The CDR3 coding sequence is TGTGCCAGCTCGTACACAGGGGGGAATGCTGAAGCTTTCTTT.

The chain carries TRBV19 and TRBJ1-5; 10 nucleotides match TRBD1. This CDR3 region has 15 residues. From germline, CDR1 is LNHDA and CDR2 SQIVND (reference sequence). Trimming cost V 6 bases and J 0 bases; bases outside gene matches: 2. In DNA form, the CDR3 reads TGTGCCAGTAGCGACAGGGGGCCTAGCAATCAGCCCCAGCATTTT. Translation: CASSDRGPSNQPQHF.

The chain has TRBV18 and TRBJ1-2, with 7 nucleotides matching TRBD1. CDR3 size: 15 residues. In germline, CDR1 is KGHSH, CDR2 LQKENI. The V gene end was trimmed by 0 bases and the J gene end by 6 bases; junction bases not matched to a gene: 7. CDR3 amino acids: CASSPPNLDRDGYTF. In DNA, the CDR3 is TGTGCCAGCTCACCACCCAATCTTGACAGGGATGGCTACACCTTC.

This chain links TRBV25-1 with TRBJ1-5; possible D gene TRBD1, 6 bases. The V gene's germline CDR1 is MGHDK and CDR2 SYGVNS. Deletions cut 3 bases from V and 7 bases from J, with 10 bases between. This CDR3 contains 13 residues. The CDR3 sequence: CASSEAGAQPQHF. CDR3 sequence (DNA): TGTGCCAGCAGTGAGGCGGGGGCCCAGCCCCAGCATTTT.

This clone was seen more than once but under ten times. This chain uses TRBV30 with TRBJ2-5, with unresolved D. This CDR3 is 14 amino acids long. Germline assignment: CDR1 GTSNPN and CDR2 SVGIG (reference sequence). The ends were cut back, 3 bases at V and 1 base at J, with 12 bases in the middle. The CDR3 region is CAWSQLTLQETQYF. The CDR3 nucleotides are TGTGCCTGGAGCCAACTCACCCTCCAAGAGACCCAGTACTTC.

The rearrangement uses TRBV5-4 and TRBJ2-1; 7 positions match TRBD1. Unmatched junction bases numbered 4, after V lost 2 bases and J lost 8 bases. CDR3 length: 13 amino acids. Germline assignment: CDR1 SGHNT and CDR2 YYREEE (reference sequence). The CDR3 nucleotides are TGTGCCAGCAGCTTACAGGGGCGGGATGAGCAGTTCTTC. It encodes CASSLQGRDEQFF.

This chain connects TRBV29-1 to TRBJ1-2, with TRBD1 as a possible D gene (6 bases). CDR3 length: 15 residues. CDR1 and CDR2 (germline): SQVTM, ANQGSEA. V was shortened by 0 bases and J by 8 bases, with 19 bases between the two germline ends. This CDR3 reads CSVEDGMAGGAGYTF. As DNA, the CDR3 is TGCAGCGTTGAAGATGGTATGGCGGGGGGGGCCGGCTACACCTTC.